These T cell receptor beta chains were read from a single sample in a study of T cells in localized non-small cell lung cancer. The repertoire was sequenced with immunoSEQ multiplex PCR; TCRdb's copy has only in-frame clones and lacks some. The sample records about 41,000 clones, roughly 90% being singletons. The sequences come from peripheral blood, collected before any cancer treatment. All receptors derive from a female donor aged 60 or older with stage I squamous cell lung carcinoma. Each CDR3 is given with its conserved first and last residue. A D gene is named only where the DNA matches it firmly. Rows may omit the clone size; those that give it use once, few, many or a size class.

once	TRBV2	-	TRBJ2-3	TGTGCCAGCAGTGGGTTAGGACTATTAGATACGCAGTATTTT	CASSGLGLLDTQYF
-	TRBV18	TRBD2	TRBJ2-7	TGTGCCAGCTCAGAGACTAGCGGGAAGGCCTACGAGCAGTACTTC	CASSETSGKAYEQYF
-	TRBV7-2	-	TRBJ2-3	TGTGCCAGCAGCTTAGCGTTTATAGATACGCAGTATTTT	CASSLAFIDTQYF
few	TRBV5-4	TRBD2	TRBJ2-5	TGTGCCAGCAGCGCCTGGAGTCTAGCGGGAGGGCCGACCCAGTACTTC	CASSAWSLAGGPTQYF
-	TRBV23-1	TRBD1	TRBJ1-5	TGCGCCAGCAGCGTGCCTCAGGGGGGGTTGGGCAATCAGCCCCAGCATTTT	CASSVPQGGLGNQPQHF
-	TRBV5-6	-	TRBJ2-5	TGTGCCAGCAGCTTGGCTGCGGTGGAGACCCAGTACTTC	CASSLAAVETQYF
-	TRBV14	-	TRBJ2-7	TGTGCCAGCAGCCAAGAAGGGACCCTGGCAGACTCCTACGAGCAGTACTTC	CASSQEGTLADSYEQYF
-	TRBV6-6	-	TRBJ1-1	TGTGCCAGCAGCCTAGGGGTTTTGGACACTGAAGCTTTCTTT	CASSLGVLDTEAFF
-	TRBV2	TRBD1	TRBJ2-1	TGTGCCACAGTACGGGACAGGGGGCAGGATGAGCAGTTCTTC	CATVRDRGQDEQFF
-	TRBV18	-	TRBJ2-6	TGTGCCAGCTCACCCTGGGGTTCTGGGGCCAACGTCCTGACTTTC	CASSPWGSGANVLTF